The entry that follows covers one TCR beta chain sequence. The antigen is undetermined. The data were taken from a study of siplizumab effects on memory and regulatory T cells. Study results and limitations: Researchers could not give a naive or memory phenotype to roughly 80-96% of proliferating CD4+ or CD8+ clones.

Sequencing used immunoSEQ multiplex PCR; TCRdb keeps in-frame clones, though not all of them. Among some 100,000 clones listed, over 85% were seen once. Sequencing input: CD8+ T cells sorted from blood. The receptor was derived from a human donor in good health.

The CDR3 region has the DNA TGTGCCAGCAGTTTATCAACGCTGAGCTCCTACGAGCAGTACTTC. Protein product: CASSLSTLSSYEQYF. This rearrangement joins TRBV27 to TRBJ2-7; the D is unclear. The CDR3 sequence is 15 residues long. CDR1 is MNHEY, CDR2 SMNVEV, per germline (reference sequence). Trimming left V 0 bases short and J 0 bases short, with 9 bases between.